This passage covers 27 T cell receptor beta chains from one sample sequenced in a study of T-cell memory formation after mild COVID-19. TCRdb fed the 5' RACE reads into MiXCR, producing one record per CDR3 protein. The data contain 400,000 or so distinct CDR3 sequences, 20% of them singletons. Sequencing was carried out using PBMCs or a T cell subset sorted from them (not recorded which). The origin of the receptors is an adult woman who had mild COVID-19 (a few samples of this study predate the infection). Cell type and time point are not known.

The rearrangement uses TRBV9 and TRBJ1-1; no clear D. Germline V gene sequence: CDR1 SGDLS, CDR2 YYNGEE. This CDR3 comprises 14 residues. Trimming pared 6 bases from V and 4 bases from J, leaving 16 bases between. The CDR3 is CASNRAGKGTEAFF. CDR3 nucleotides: TGTGCCAGCAATCGGGCGGGAAAGGGCACTGAAGCTTTCTTT.

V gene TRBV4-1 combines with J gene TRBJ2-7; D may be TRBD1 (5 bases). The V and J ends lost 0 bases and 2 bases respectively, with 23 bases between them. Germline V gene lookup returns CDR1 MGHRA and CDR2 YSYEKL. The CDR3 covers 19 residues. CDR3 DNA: TGCGCCAGCAGCCAAGATACGCCTGGGGCAGATTACACCACCTACGAGCAGTACTTC. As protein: CASSQDTPGADYTTYEQYF.

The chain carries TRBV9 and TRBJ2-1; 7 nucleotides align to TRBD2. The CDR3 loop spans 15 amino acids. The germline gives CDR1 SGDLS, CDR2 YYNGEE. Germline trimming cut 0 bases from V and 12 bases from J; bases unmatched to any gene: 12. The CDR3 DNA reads TGTGCCAGCAGCGTAGGTGAGGAGGCCGGGGGGAGGCAGTTCTTC. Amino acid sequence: CASSVGEEAGGRQFF.

The CDR3 sequence: CASRGRNSNQPQHF. The CDR3 DNA reads TGTGCCAGCAGAGGTCGGAACAGCAATCAGCCCCAGCATTTT. The chain uses TRBV27 and TRBJ1-5; D is ambiguous. V was clipped by 6 bases and J by 1 base, with 10 bases between them. Germline CDR1 and CDR2: MNHEY and SMNVEV (reference sequence). CDR3 size: 14 residues.

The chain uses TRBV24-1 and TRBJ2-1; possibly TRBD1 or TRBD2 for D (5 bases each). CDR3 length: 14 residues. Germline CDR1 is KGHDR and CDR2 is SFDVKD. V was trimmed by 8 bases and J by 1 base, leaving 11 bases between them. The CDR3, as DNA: TGTGCCACCACTCGGGACGAGTCCTACAATGAGCAGTTCTTC. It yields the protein CATTRDESYNEQFF.

CDR3 sequence reads: CATGRADTQYF. DNA for the CDR3: TGTGCTACGGGAAGGGCAGATACGCAGTATTTT. V is TRBV24-1 and J is TRBJ2-3; perhaps TRBD2 as D (5 bases). Per the germline V gene, CDR1 is KGHDR and CDR2 is SFDVKD. The CDR3 has 11 residues.

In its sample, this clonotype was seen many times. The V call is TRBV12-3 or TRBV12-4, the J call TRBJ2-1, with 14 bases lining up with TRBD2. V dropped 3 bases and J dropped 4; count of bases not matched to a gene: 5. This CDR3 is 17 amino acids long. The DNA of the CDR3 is TGTGCCAGCAGTTTGGGACTAGCGGGGGACACTTACAATGAGCAGTTCTTC. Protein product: CASSLGLAGDTYNEQFF.

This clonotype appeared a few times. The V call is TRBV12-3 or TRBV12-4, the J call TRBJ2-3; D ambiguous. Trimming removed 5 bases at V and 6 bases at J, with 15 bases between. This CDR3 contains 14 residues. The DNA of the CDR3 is TGTGCCAGCAGTCTTCAGGCGATGTGGGATACGCAGTATTTT. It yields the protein CASSLQAMWDTQYF.

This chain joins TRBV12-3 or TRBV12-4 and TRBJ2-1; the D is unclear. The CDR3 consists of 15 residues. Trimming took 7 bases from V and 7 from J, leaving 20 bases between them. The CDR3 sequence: CASTPAAVHWNEQFF. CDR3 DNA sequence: TGTGCCAGCACCCCAGCCGCTGTCCACTGGAATGAGCAGTTCTTC.

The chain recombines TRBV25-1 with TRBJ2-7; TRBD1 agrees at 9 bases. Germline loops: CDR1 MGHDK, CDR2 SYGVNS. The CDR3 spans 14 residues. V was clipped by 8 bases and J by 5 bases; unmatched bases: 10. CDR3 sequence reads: CASEGQGFGNEQYF. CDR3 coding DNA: TGTGCCAGCGAGGGACAGGGTTTCGGGAACGAGCAGTACTTC.

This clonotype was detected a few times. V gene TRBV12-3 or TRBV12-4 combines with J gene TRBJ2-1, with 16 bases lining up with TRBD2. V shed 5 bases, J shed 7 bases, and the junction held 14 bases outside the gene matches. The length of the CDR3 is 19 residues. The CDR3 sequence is CASSTPGLAGGHENNEQFF. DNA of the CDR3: TGTGCCAGCAGTACCCCGGGACTAGCGGGGGGGCACGAGAATAATGAGCAGTTCTTC.

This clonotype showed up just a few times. The CDR3 DNA reads TGTGCCAGCAGTTACTCGGGGGGAGCTGGCTACACCTTC. Translating gives CASSYSGGAGYTF. The genes are TRBV6-5 and TRBJ1-2; tentative D call: TRBD1 (5 bases). Trimming took 0 bases from V and 7 from J, leaving 9 bases between them. In germline, CDR1 is MNHEY, CDR2 SVGAGI. The CDR3 has 13 amino acids.

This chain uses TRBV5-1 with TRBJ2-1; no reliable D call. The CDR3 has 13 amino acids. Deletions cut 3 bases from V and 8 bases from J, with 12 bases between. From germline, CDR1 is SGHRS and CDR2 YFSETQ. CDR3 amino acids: CASSSLESHEQFF. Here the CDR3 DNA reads TGCGCCAGCAGCTCCCTAGAAAGCCATGAGCAGTTCTTC.

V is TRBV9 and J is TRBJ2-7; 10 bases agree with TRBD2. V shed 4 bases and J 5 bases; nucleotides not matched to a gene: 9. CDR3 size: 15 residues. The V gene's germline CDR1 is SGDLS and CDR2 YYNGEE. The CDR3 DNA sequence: TGTGCCAGCAGCCTCGACGGGACTAGCGAAGACGAGCAGTACTTC. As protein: CASSLDGTSEDEQYF.

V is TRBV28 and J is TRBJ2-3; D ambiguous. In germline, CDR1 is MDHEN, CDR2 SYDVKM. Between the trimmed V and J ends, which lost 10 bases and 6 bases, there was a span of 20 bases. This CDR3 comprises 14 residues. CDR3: CAIPPGEVSDTQYF. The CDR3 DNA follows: TGTGCCATCCCGCCAGGAGAGGTTTCCGATACGCAGTATTTT.

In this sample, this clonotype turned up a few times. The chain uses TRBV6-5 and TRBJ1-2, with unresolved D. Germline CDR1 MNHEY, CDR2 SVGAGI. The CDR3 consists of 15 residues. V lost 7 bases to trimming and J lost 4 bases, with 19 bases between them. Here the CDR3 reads CASTARWEDGYGYTF. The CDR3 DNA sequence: TGTGCCAGCACCGCTCGTTGGGAGGACGGCTATGGCTACACCTTC.

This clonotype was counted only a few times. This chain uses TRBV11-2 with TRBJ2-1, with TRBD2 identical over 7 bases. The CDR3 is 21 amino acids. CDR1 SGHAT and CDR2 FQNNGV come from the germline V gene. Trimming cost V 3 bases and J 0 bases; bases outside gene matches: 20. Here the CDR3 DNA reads TGTGCCAGCAGCTTCGGTTACGGGACTACTGGCCGCTGGAGCTCCTACAATGAGCAGTTCTTC. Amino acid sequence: CASSFGYGTTGRWSSYNEQFF.

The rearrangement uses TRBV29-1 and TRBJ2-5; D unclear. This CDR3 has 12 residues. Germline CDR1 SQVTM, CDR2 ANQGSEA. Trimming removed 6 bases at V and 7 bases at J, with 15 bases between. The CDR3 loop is CSVQEGPGTQYF. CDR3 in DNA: TGCAGCGTCCAAGAAGGGCCGGGGACCCAGTACTTC.

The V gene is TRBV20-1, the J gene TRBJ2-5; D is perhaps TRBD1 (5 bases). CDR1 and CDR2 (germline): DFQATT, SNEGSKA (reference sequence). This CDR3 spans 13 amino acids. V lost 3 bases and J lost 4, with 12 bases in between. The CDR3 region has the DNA TGCAGTGCTAGTTCCAGGGCTGGAGAGACCCAGTACTTC. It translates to CSASSRAGETQYF.

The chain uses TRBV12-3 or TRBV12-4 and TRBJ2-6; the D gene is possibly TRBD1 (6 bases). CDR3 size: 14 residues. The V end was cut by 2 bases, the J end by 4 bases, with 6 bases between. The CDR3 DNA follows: TGTGCCAGCAGTTTACAGGGGGGGGCCAACGTCCTGACTTTC. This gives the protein CASSLQGGANVLTF.

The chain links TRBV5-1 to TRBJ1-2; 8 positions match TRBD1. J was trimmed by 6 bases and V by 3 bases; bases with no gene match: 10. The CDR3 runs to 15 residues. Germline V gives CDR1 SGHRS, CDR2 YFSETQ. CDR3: CASSSAGNRGDGYTF. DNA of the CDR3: TGCGCCAGCAGCTCGGCAGGCAACAGGGGGGATGGCTACACCTTC.

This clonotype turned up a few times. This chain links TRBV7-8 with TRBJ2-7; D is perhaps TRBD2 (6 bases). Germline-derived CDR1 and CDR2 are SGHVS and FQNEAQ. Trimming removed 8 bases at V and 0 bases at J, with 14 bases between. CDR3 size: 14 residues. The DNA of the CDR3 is TGTGCCAGCCGACCCTTGCGGGACTCCTACGAGCAGTACTTC. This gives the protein CASRPLRDSYEQYF.

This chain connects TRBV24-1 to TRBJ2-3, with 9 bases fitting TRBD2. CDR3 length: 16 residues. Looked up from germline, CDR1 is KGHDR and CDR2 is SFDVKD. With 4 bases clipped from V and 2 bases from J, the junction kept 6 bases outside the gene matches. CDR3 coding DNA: TGTGCCACCAGTGACCCGAAGCGGGGGGTCACAGATACGCAGTATTTT. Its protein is CATSDPKRGVTDTQYF.

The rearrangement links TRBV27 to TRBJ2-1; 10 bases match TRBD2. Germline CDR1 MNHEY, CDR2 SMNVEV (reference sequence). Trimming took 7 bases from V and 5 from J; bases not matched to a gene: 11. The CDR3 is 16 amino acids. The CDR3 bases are TGTGCCAGCATTGGACTAGCGGACGTAAAGGACAATGAGCAGTTCTTC. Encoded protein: CASIGLADVKDNEQFF.

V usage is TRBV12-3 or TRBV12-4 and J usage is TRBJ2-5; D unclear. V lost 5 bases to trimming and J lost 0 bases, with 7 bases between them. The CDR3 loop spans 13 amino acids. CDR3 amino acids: CASSATNQETQYF. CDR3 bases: TGTGCCAGCAGTGCGACAAACCAAGAGACCCAGTACTTC.

The CDR3 region is CASSPTRAGTEQFF. The DNA of the CDR3 is TGTGCCAGCAGCCCTACCCGTGCGGGGACTGAGCAGTTCTTC. The chain is built from TRBV11-2 and TRBJ2-1, with D tentatively TRBD2 (6 bases). This CDR3 comprises 14 residues. The V end lost 5 bases, the J end lost 9 bases, and 17 bases lay between the germline ends. Germline V gene data show CDR1 as SGHAT and CDR2 as FQNNGV.

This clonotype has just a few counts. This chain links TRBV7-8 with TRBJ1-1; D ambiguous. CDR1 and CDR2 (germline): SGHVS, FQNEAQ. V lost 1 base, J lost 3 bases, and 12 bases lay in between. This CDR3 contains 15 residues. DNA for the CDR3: TGTGCCAGCAGCTTAGTCAGCGGGAGGGACACTGAAGCTTTCTTT. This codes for CASSLVSGRDTEAFF.